This TCR beta chain was retrieved from a study of sequential checkpoint blockade in melanoma. Across the whole study: Arm A got nivolumab then ipilimumab; arm B the reverse, 1:1. After both sequences, patients received maintenance nivolumab.

The method was immunoSEQ multiplex PCR; TCRdb's version includes in-frame clones alone and lacks a portion of them. Altogether about 3,400 clones are present, around 60% being singletons, with the ten largest covering under 25%. The table lists this clone with a count of one. Treatment in this sample: randomized to nivolumab then ipilimumab (arm A) or the reverse (arm B). PBMC sorting kept live CD3+CD8+ cells without CD19 or CD56. The CDR3 consists of 13 residues. The germline V gene encodes CDR1 MNHEY and CDR2 SVGAGI. Trimming removed 0 bases at V and 9 bases at J, with 9 bases between. The sequencing used CD8+ T cells sorted from blood (inferred from file names), collected from a patient given nivolumab and ipilimumab in sequence. The rearrangement links TRBV6-5 to TRBJ2-1; D may be TRBD1 (5 bases). The sequence was obtained from a human donor with melanoma. The DNA of the CDR3 is TGTGCCAGCAGTTACTCAGGGGCCCGTGAGCAGTTCTTC. Protein product: CASSYSGAREQFF.